The entry below describes one TCR beta chain. This CDR3 is 14 amino acids long. Losses at the gene ends were 4 bases for V and 7 bases for J; bases not matched to a gene: 7. Germline lookup yields CDR1 MNHEY and CDR2 SVGEGT. TCRdb's table, derived via immunoSEQ multiplex PCR, lists solely in-frame clones and lacks some. The sample records 160,000 or so clones, roughly 84% being singletons. The entry originates in a study of blood T cell repertoires in COVID-19. Study-wide background: Samples of COVID-19 (acute and convalescent) were obtained from the United States, Italy and Spain.

Participant age was roughly 18 to 100 years, and participants resided in 25 or so US areas. Resolution of symptoms, clearance, or two negative PCRs was present in recovered Cohort 3 donors. The receptor was isolated from a woman aged 45-59 years who had recovered from COVID-19. Sequencing input: PBMCs or T cells enriched from blood (not recorded which). The chain links TRBV6-2 or TRBV6-3 to TRBJ1-5; TRBD1 matches 7 bases. CDR3 loop: CASSSDRVGQPQHF. The DNA of the CDR3 is TGTGCCAGCAGTTCCGACAGGGTAGGACAGCCCCAGCATTTT.